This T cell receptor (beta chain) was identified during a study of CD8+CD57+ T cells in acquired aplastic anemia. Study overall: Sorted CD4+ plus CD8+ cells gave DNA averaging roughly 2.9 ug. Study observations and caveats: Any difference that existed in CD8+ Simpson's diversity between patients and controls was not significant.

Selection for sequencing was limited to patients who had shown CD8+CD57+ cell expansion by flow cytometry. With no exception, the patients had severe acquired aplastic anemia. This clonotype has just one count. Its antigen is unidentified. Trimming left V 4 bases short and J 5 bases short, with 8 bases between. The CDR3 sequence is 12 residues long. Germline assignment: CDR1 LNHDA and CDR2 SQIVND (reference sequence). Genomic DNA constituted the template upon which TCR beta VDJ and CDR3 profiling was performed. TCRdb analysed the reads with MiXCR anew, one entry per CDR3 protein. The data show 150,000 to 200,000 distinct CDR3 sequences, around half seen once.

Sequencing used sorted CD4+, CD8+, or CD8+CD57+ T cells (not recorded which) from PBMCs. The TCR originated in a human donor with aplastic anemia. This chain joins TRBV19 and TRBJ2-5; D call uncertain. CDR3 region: CASSKARETQYF. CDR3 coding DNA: TGTGCCAGTAGTAAGGCTCGCGAGACCCAGTACTTC.